This is a list of T cell receptor beta chains from one sample in a study of beta chain features in type 1 diabetes. Sequenced by immunoSEQ multiplex PCR; TCRdb stores in-frame clones only, minus some. The sample shows over 650,000 clones, over 12% of them seen only once. Sequenced material: naive CD4+ T cells from blood. All receptors come from a man younger than 35 with type 1 diabetes. Both conserved end residues are part of each CDR3. D genes are given only for firm matches. Some rows have no size entry. The others give once, few or many, or a class for an expanded clone.

TRBJ2-7	TRBV6-5	few	-	16	CASSYAPGPQAYEQYF	TGTGCCAGCAGTTACGCCCCGGGACCCCAAGCCTACGAGCAGTACTTC
TRBJ1-5	TRBV5-1	once	-	13	CASSLNSDQPQHF	TGCGCCAGCAGTCTGAACAGCGATCAGCCCCAGCATTTT
TRBJ1-2	TRBV30	-	TRBD1	13	CAWSEGQGYGYTF	TGTGCCTGGAGTGAGGGACAGGGGTATGGCTACACCTTC
TRBJ2-2	TRBV25-1	-	-	13	CASSAGVTRELFF	TGTGCCAGCAGTGCAGGGGTTACGCGGGAGCTGTTTTTT
TRBJ2-1	TRBV6-6	few	TRBD1	15	CASSPWTGGSNEQFF	TGTGCCAGCAGTCCCTGGACAGGGGGTAGTAATGAGCAGTTCTTC
TRBJ1-5	TRBV7-8	few	TRBD1	16	CASSVLRTGRNQPQHF	TGTGCCAGCAGCGTCCTAAGGACAGGCCGCAATCAGCCCCAGCATTTT
TRBJ2-1	TRBV10-3	few	-	13	CAISLLGGDEQFF	TGTGCCATCAGCCTCCTAGGGGGGGATGAGCAGTTCTTC
TRBJ2-3	TRBV5-1	few	TRBD2	16	CASSPSGLAGTDTQYF	TGCGCCAGCAGCCCCTCCGGACTAGCGGGCACAGATACGCAGTATTTT
TRBJ2-7	TRBV5-1	few	-	15	CASRVGAGPAYEQYF	TGCGCCAGCAGAGTCGGGGCAGGGCCGGCGTACGAGCAGTACTTC
TRBJ2-3	TRBV11-2	few	TRBD2	15	CASSFLAGSTDTQYF	TGTGCCAGCAGTTTCTTAGCGGGAAGCACAGATACGCAGTATTTT
TRBJ2-7	TRBV6-5	-	-	15	CASSYSGRGAYEQYF	TGTGCCAGCAGTTACTCTGGACGGGGCGCCTACGAGCAGTACTTC
TRBJ2-3	TRBV6-5	few	-	10	CASRVNTQYF	TGTGCCAGCAGAGTAAATACGCAGTATTTT
TRBJ2-5	TRBV7-3	few	TRBD1	14	CASSPGDRAETQYF	TGTGCCAGCAGCCCCGGGGACAGGGCAGAGACCCAGTACTTC
TRBJ1-2	TRBV19	few	TRBD1	14	CASSHADRPYGYTF	TGTGCCAGTAGCCATGCGGACAGGCCCTATGGCTACACCTTC
TRBJ2-7	TRBV28	-	TRBD1	13	CASSRGGRYEQYF	TGTGCCAGCAGCAGAGGGGGCCGGTACGAGCAGTACTTC
TRBJ2-3	TRBV29-1	few	-	13	CSVVRASKDTQYF	TGCAGCGTTGTCCGGGCTAGCAAAGATACGCAGTATTTT
TRBJ2-5	TRBV5-1	few	-	15	CASSFSGTPDKTQYF	TGCGCCAGCAGCTTCTCCGGGACTCCGGACAAGACCCAGTACTTC
TRBJ1-5	TRBV7-2	few	-	15	CASSFYGGSNQPQHF	TGTGCCAGCAGCTTCTACGGAGGAAGCAATCAGCCCCAGCATTTT
TRBJ2-1	TRBV7-8	-	-	15	CASSLRLSGGNEQFF	TGTGCCAGCAGCCTCCGACTGAGCGGAGGCAATGAGCAGTTCTTC
TRBJ2-6	TRBV9	-	-	14	CASSVGSGANVLTF	TGTGCCAGCAGCGTAGGTTCTGGGGCCAACGTCCTGACTTTC
TRBJ2-6	TRBV14	few	TRBD1	19	CASSQRRDRFRSGANVLTF	TGTGCCAGCAGCCAAAGAAGGGACAGGTTCCGTTCTGGGGCCAACGTCCTGACTTTC
TRBJ2-5	TRBV5-6	-	-	14	CASSLFGNQETQYF	TGTGCCAGCAGCTTGTTCGGGAACCAAGAGACCCAGTACTTC
TRBJ2-7	TRBV10-3	few	TRBD2	11	CAIGPAGEQYF	TGTGCCATCGGACCAGCGGGGGAGCAGTACTTC
TRBJ2-5	TRBV5-1	few	TRBD1	16	CASSFQGAPTQETQYF	TGCGCCAGCAGCTTCCAGGGGGCGCCGACCCAAGAGACCCAGTACTTC
TRBJ1-2	TRBV7-2	few	-	13	CASSLVSGDGYTF	TGTGCCAGCAGCTTAGTCTCAGGGGATGGCTACACCTTC
TRBJ1-2	TRBV19	-	-	15	CASSAGTVLWEGYTF	TGTGCCAGTAGTGCCGGGACGGTGCTTTGGGAAGGCTACACCTTC
TRBJ2-7	TRBV7-2	-	TRBD2	16	CASSELAGALSYEQYF	TGTGCCAGCAGCGAACTAGCGGGGGCCCTCTCCTACGAGCAGTACTTC
TRBJ2-3	TRBV14	few	-	13	CASSSQVRDTQYF	TGTGCCAGCTCCTCCCAGGTGCGAGATACGCAGTATTTT
TRBJ2-7	TRBV20-1	-	-	11	CSARLGWEQYF	TGCAGTGCACGGTTGGGTTGGGAGCAGTACTTC
TRBJ2-6	TRBV7-9	few	-	15	CASSFVGSGANVLTF	TGTGCCAGCAGCTTCGTAGGCTCTGGGGCCAACGTCCTGACTTTC
TRBJ2-5	TRBV5-4	few	TRBD2	17	CASSAHQLAGSSETQYF	TGTGCCAGCAGCGCCCATCAACTAGCGGGGTCATCAGAGACCCAGTACTTC
TRBJ1-5	TRBV29-1	-	-	13	CSVEGEGGQPQHF	TGCAGCGTTGAAGGGGAAGGGGGTCAGCCCCAGCATTTT
TRBJ1-2	TRBV6-5	few	-	14	CASSYQGRMSGYTF	TGTGCCAGCAGTTACCAGGGTCGGATGAGTGGCTACACCTTC
TRBJ2-6	TRBV19	few	-	17	CASSIEGPRSGANVLTF	TGTGCCAGTAGTATAGAGGGCCCCCGCTCTGGGGCCAACGTCCTGACTTTC
TRBJ1-5	TRBV19	-	-	15	CASSIVPPVMATQHF	TGTGCCAGTAGTATAGTTCCCCCCGTTATGGCGACCCAGCATTTT
TRBJ1-5	TRBV6-5	-	-	16	CASSLDRVYSNQPQHF	TGTGCCAGCAGTTTGGACCGAGTATATAGCAATCAGCCCCAGCATTTT